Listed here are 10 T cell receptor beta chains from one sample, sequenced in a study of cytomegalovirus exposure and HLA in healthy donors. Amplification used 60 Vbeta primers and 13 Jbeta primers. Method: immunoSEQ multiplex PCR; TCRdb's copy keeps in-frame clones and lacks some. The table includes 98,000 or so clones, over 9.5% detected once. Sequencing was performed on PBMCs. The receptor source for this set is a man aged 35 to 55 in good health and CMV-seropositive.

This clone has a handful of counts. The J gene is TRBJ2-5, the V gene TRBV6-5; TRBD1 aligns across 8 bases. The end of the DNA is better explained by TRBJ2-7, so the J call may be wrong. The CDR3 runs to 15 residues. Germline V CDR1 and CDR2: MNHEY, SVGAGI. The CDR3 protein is CASSSWDRLSYEQYF. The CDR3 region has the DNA TGTGCCAGCAGTTCATGGGACAGGCTAAGCTACGAGCAGTACTTC.

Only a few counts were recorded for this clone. The CDR3: CASRTLAYSYEQYF. CDR3 bases: TGTGCCAGCAGGACTCTAGCGTACTCCTACGAGCAGTACTTC. The J gene is TRBJ2-7, the V gene TRBV6-5; TRBD2 is a possible D gene (6 bases). Germline lookup yields CDR1 MNHEY and CDR2 SVGAGI. The CDR3 sequence is 14 residues long. V gave up 6 bases and J gave up 0 bases, with 12 bases separating them.

As DNA, the CDR3 is TGTGCCAGCAGACAGACAGGGGAAGCTTTCTTT. Translation gives CASRQTGEAFF. The chain couples TRBV6-5 to TRBJ1-1; TRBD1 matches at 7 bases. CDR3 length: 11 amino acids. The trim removed 6 bases at V and 8 bases at J, leaving 3 bases unmatched. CDR1 and CDR2 from the germline V gene are MNHEY and SVGAGI.

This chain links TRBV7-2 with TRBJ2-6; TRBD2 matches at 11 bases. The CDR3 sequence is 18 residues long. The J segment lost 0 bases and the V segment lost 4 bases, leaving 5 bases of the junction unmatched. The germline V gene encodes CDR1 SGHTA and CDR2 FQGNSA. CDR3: CASSWGLAVSSGANVLTF. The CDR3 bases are TGTGCCAGCAGCTGGGGACTAGCGGTGAGCTCTGGGGCCAACGTCCTGACTTTC.

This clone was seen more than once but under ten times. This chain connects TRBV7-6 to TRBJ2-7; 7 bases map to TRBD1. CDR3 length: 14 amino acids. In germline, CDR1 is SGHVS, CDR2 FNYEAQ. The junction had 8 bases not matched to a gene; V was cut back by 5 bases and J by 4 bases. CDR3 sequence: CASSQQQGVYEQYF. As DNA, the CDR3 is TGTGCCAGCAGCCAGCAGCAGGGGGTATACGAGCAGTACTTC.

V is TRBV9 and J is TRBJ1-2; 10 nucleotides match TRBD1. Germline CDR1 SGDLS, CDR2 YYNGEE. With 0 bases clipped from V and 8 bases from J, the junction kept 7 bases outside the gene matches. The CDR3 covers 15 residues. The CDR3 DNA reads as TGTGCCAGCAGCGTAGAGGGTGTGACAGGGGGCGGCTACACCTTC. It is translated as CASSVEGVTGGGYTF.

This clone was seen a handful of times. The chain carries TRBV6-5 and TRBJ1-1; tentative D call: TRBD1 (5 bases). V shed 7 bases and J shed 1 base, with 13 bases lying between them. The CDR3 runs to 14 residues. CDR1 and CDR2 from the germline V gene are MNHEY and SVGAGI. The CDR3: CASTLQVSNTEAFF. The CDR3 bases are TGTGCCAGCACCCTACAGGTATCGAACACTGAAGCTTTCTTT.

In DNA form, the CDR3 reads TGTGCCAGCAGAACGGGACAGGGTAGTCAGCCCCAGCATTTT. Translation gives CASRTGQGSQPQHF. This sequence joins TRBV6-5 and TRBJ1-5, with 9 nucleotides matching TRBD1. Per the germline V gene, CDR1 is MNHEY and CDR2 is SVGAGI. There are 14 residues in the CDR3. V lost 6 bases to trimming and J lost 6 bases; unmatched junction nucleotides: 6.

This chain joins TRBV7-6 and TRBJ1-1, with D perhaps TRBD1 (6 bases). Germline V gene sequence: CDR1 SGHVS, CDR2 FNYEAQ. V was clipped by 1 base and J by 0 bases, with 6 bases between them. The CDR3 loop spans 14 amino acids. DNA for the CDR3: TGTGCCAGCAGCTTAGGACAGGTGAACACTGAAGCTTTCTTT. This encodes CASSLGQVNTEAFF.

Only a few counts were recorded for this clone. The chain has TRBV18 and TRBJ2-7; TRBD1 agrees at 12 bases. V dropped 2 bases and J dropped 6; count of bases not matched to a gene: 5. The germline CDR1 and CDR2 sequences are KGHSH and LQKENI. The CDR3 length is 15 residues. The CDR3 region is CASSPTGTGGSEQYF. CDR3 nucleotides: TGTGCCAGCTCACCAACCGGGACAGGGGGCTCCGAGCAGTACTTC.